The entry below describes one T cell receptor beta chain. Its antigen is unidentified. This sample stems from a study of T cells in lung cancer brain metastases. General study findings and limits: Unique productive clones were significantly fewer in brain metastases: median about 1,500 versus 4,200.

Patients with a history of multiple malignancies were excluded. This CDR3 region has 15 residues. V was trimmed by 5 bases and J by 5 bases, leaving 18 bases between them. CDR1 is SGHAT and CDR2 is FQDESV in the germline V gene (reference sequence). This table comes from immunoSEQ multiplex PCR, and its TCRdb copy is limited to in-frame clones, with some not included. The data contain roughly 5,000 clones, less than 90% of them singletons. The specimen sequenced was tumor tissue from the primary lung tumor. The chain recombines TRBV11-1 with TRBJ2-5; no definite D call. The sequence derives from a woman in her forties or fifties with non-small cell lung cancer. The CDR3 loop reads CASSSRAPGRETQYF. CDR3 nucleotide sequence: TGTGCCAGCAGCAGCCGGGCCCCCGGTCGGGAGACCCAGTACTTC.